This is a list of T cell receptor beta chains from one sample in a study of a mutant IDH1 vaccine in newly diagnosed glioma. Clones were read by immunoSEQ multiplex PCR, and TCRdb kept only the in-frame ones, dropping some. The sample has about 36,000 clones; roughly 90% are singletons. This specimen was PBMCs, taken from a glioma patient treated with radiotherapy, temozolomide or both. The source of these receptors is a man between 18 and 35 years old with glioma. The CDR3 runs from the conserved cysteine through the conserved F or W. D genes are given only for firm matches. A row's size may be missing; if present it is once, few, many or a size class.

j_gene	abundance	v_gene	d_gene	CDR3aa	CDR3nt
TRBJ2-7	NA	TRBV28	NA	CASSSLDTSYEQYF	TGTGCCAGCAGTTCCCTGGACACTTCCTACGAGCAGTACTTC
TRBJ1-2	NA	TRBV11-2	NA	CASSLEPGSVYGYTF	TGTGCCAGCAGCTTAGAGCCGGGGTCAGTCTATGGCTACACCTTC
TRBJ2-7	NA	TRBV6-5	NA	CASSYGLGQAYEQYF	TGTGCCAGCAGTTACGGTCTGGGGCAGGCCTACGAGCAGTACTTC
TRBJ2-2	NA	TRBV6-1	NA	CASTGLNTGELFF	TGTGCCAGCACAGGACTGAACACCGGGGAGCTGTTTTTT
TRBJ2-5	NA	TRBV6-1	TRBD1	CASSEDRRSFGTQYF	TGTGCCAGCAGTGAGGACAGGCGGAGTTTTGGGACCCAGTACTTC
TRBJ1-5	NA	TRBV5-1	NA	CASSLLGDSNQPQHF	TGCGCCAGCAGCTTGTTGGGGGATAGCAATCAGCCCCAGCATTTT
TRBJ1-3	NA	TRBV30	NA	CAWSVGRHGGNTIYF	TGTGCCTGGAGTGTAGGCAGGCATGGTGGAAACACCATATATTTT
TRBJ2-2	NA	TRBV5-1	NA	CASSFRTFGTGELFF	TGCGCCAGCAGCTTCCGGACCTTCGGGACCGGGGAGCTGTTTTTT
TRBJ2-7	once	TRBV27	TRBD1	CASSARRGPLDEQYF	TGTGCCAGCAGTGCCCGAAGGGGGCCTCTAGACGAGCAGTACTTC
TRBJ1-1	NA	TRBV2	NA	CASSPRGFMTEAFF	TGTGCCAGCAGCCCACGCGGTTTTATGACTGAAGCTTTCTTT
TRBJ1-5	NA	TRBV19	TRBD1	CASSISGQGNQPQHF	TGTGCCAGTAGTATTAGTGGACAGGGAAATCAGCCCCAGCATTTT
TRBJ2-2	NA	TRBV6-5	TRBD1	CASRADRAHTGELFF	TGTGCCAGCAGGGCAGACAGGGCCCACACCGGGGAGCTGTTTTTT
TRBJ1-1	NA	TRBV19	NA	CASRTGGTEAFF	TGTGCCAGTAGGACAGGAGGCACTGAAGCTTTCTTT
TRBJ1-5	NA	TRBV30	NA	CAWSVGSNQPQHF	TGTGCCTGGAGTGTCGGCAGCAATCAGCCCCAGCATTTT
TRBJ1-1	NA	TRBV5-4	TRBD1	CASRATGDTEAFF	TGTGCCAGCAGAGCGACAGGGGACACTGAAGCTTTCTTT
TRBJ2-5	NA	TRBV27	TRBD2	CASSFRRQGNRLAGRETQYF	TGTGCCAGCAGTTTTCGCCGACAGGGGAATCGACTAGCGGGACGAGAGACCCAGTACTTC
TRBJ1-2	few	TRBV7-5	NA	CARRESRKANYGYTF	TGTGCCAGAAGGGAATCCAGGAAAGCTAACTATGGCTACACCTTC
TRBJ2-7	NA	TRBV9	TRBD2	CASSPLGLASSEQYF	TGTGCCAGCAGCCCTCTGGGACTAGCGTCCTCCGAGCAGTACTTC
TRBJ2-3	NA	TRBV10-3	NA	CAIREGQNTDTQYF	TGTGCCATCAGGGAGGGGCAAAACACAGATACGCAGTATTTT
TRBJ2-5	NA	TRBV5-6	NA	CASRRVADWYQETQYF	TGTGCCAGCCGACGGGTAGCGGATTGGTACCAAGAGACCCAGTACTTC
TRBJ2-1	NA	TRBV29-1	NA	CSVAVYLRAGGNEQFF	TGCAGCGTTGCGGTTTATCTTCGGGCAGGGGGGAATGAGCAGTTCTTC
TRBJ1-1	NA	TRBV7-8	NA	CASSPRRTGLNTEAFF	TGTGCCAGCAGCCCCCGCCGTACAGGGCTTAACACTGAAGCTTTCTTT
TRBJ1-1	once	TRBV6-1	NA	CATKRQTNTEAFF	TGTGCCACCAAGAGACAGACGAACACTGAAGCTTTCTTT
TRBJ2-1	NA	TRBV11-2	TRBD1	CASSRAGQASLGGQFF	TGTGCCAGCAGTCGCGCGGGACAGGCTTCCTTGGGCGGGCAGTTCTTC
TRBJ2-7	NA	TRBV5-1	TRBD2	CASSLGTSGSYEQYF	TGCGCCAGCAGCTTGGGGACTAGCGGTTCCTACGAGCAGTACTTC
TRBJ1-5	once	TRBV19	TRBD1	CASSLEGAGNQPQHF	TGTGCCAGTAGTCTAGAGGGGGCCGGCAATCAGCCCCAGCATTTT
TRBJ2-7	NA	TRBV4-3	NA	CASSQDGGGGYEQYF	TGCGCCAGCAGCCAAGATGGGGGAGGAGGCTACGAGCAGTACTTC
TRBJ2-1	NA	TRBV5-1	NA	CASSLWGSEEQFF	TGCGCCAGCAGCTTGTGGGGGTCGGAGGAGCAGTTCTTC
TRBJ2-7	NA	TRBV4-1	NA	CASSQGSVRHPPSGEQYF	TGCGCCAGCAGCCAAGGGTCCGTACGGCACCCACCTTCGGGGGAGCAGTACTTC
TRBJ2-3	NA	TRBV9	NA	CASSVDWWTNADTQYF	TGTGCCAGCAGCGTAGATTGGTGGACAAACGCAGATACGCAGTATTTT
TRBJ1-1	NA	TRBV1	NA	CTSNRTELNTEAFF	TGCACCAGCAATAGGACAGAGCTGAACACTGAAGCTTTCTTT
TRBJ1-1	NA	TRBV30	NA	CAWRPQSGGAFF	TGTGCCTGGAGGCCCCAGTCGGGGGGAGCTTTCTTT
TRBJ1-1	NA	TRBV6-5	TRBD1	CASSYGQANTEAFF	TGTGCCAGCAGTTATGGACAGGCGAACACTGAAGCTTTCTTT
TRBJ1-1	once	TRBV2	NA	CASGSRGDMNTEAFF	TGTGCCAGCGGCAGCAGGGGAGACATGAACACTGAAGCTTTCTTT
TRBJ2-2	NA	TRBV6-1	NA	CASSVGWAGELFF	TGTGCCAGCAGTGTGGGGTGGGCCGGGGAGCTGTTTTTT
TRBJ2-7	NA	TRBV6-1	TRBD2	CASSETLRELFYEQYF	TGTGCCAGCAGTGAAACCCTGCGGGAGCTTTTCTACGAGCAGTACTTC
TRBJ2-7	NA	TRBV7-9	TRBD1	CASSSYGQGKTYEQYF	TGTGCCAGCAGCAGTTACGGACAGGGGAAAACCTACGAGCAGTACTTC
TRBJ2-7	NA	TRBV11-2	NA	CASSLGSSYEQYF	TGTGCCAGCAGCCTCGGGAGTTCCTACGAGCAGTACTTC
TRBJ2-7	NA	TRBV7-2	NA	CASSPNYEQYF	TGTGCCAGCAGCCCAAATTACGAGCAGTACTTC
TRBJ1-6	once	TRBV5-4	NA	CASSLANSPLHF	TGTGCCAGCAGCTTGGCCAATTCACCCCTCCACTTT
TRBJ1-4	NA	TRBV27	NA	CASSQDNEKLFF	TGTGCCAGCAGCCAGGATAATGAAAAACTGTTTTTT
TRBJ2-1	NA	TRBV19	NA	CASSIALGRGSPYNEQFF	TGTGCCAGTAGTATAGCCTTGGGAAGGGGGAGCCCCTACAATGAGCAGTTCTTC
TRBJ1-1	NA	TRBV2	NA	CASSLQKNTEAFF	TGTGCCAGCAGTTTACAGAAGAACACTGAAGCTTTCTTT
TRBJ1-2	NA	TRBV5-4	NA	CASSFRGSYGYTF	TGTGCCAGCAGCTTCAGGGGTTCCTATGGCTACACCTTC
TRBJ2-2	NA	TRBV7-9	TRBD1	CASSQTLQGDTGELFF	TGTGCCAGCAGCCAAACCCTCCAGGGGGACACCGGGGAGCTGTTTTTT
TRBJ2-7	NA	TRBV28	NA	CASSGDTPYEQYF	TGTGCCAGCAGCGGGGACACCCCCTACGAGCAGTACTTC
TRBJ2-3	NA	TRBV29-1	TRBD1	CSVGTGRDTQYF	TGCAGCGTGGGGACAGGGAGGGATACGCAGTATTTT
TRBJ2-1	NA	TRBV7-3	TRBD2	CASSLTTTSGTYNEQFF	TGTGCCAGCAGCTTAACCACTACTAGCGGGACCTACAATGAGCAGTTCTTC
TRBJ2-7	NA	TRBV6-6	NA	CASRNTGTDYEQYF	TGTGCCAGCAGGAACACCGGGACGGACTACGAGCAGTACTTC
TRBJ2-1	NA	TRBV2	NA	CASIAGSSYNEQFF	TGTGCCAGCATTGCCGGGAGCTCCTACAATGAGCAGTTCTTC